This T cell receptor beta chain was captured by sequencing in a study of monozygotic twins with inflammatory bowel disease. Study-level results: IBD patients had lower TCRbeta diversity (inverse Simpson) than healthy co-twins.

Isolation of total RNA was performed on whole blood, with no prior T cell sorting. Details on this clonotype: The antigen is undetermined.

The CDR3 has 16 residues. CDR1 is SGHAT and CDR2 is FQNNGV in the germline V gene. TCRdb reanalyzed the 5' RACE reads, giving one entry per CDR3 protein sequence and no DNA. Its table lists about 160,000 distinct CDR3 sequences. This chain links TRBV11-2 with TRBJ2-1; TCRdb selects TRBD2, and the lack of DNA leaves this call unchecked. The clonotype originates from a human donor with ulcerative colitis or Crohn's disease, or a healthy co-twin of an affected twin (not recorded which). The specimen was blood. CDR3 sequence: CASSRWTSGKDNEQFF.